The 16 T cell receptor beta chains below were found in one sample sequenced in a study of CD8 T cells in Susac syndrome. Random hexamers were used to reverse transcribe about 0.5 to 1 ug of RNA. TCRdb passed the immunoSEQ multiplex PCR reads through MiXCR, listing each CDR3 protein once. Among 200,000 or so distinct CDR3 sequences listed, approximately 96% were seen once. Sequenced material: CD4+ T cells from PBMCs. The receptors were gathered from a human donor with multiple sclerosis.

The chain employs TRBV3-1 and TRBJ2-7; the D call may be TRBD1 or TRBD2 (5 bases each). CDR1 and CDR2 (germline): LGHDT, YNNKEL (reference sequence). V was pared by 4 bases and J by 2 bases, with 12 bases between. This CDR3 region has 14 residues. CDR3 sequence (DNA): TGTGCCAGCAGCCCTCGGGGACCCCCCTACGAGCAGTACTTC. Its protein is CASSPRGPPYEQYF.

This chain connects TRBV30 to TRBJ1-1; D ambiguous. This CDR3 is built from 12 residues. Germline-derived CDR1 and CDR2 are GTSNPN and SVGIG (reference sequence). The germline V and J ends were trimmed by 7 bases and 1 base, with 10 bases remaining between them. This CDR3 is CALLPRNTEAFF. The CDR3, as DNA: TGTGCCTTGTTACCACGGAACACTGAAGCTTTCTTT.

The V gene is TRBV29-1, the J gene TRBJ2-1; D may be TRBD1 (5 bases). V dropped 7 bases and J dropped 3 bases, with 16 bases sitting between them. The germline V gene encodes CDR1 SQVTM and CDR2 ANQGSEA. The CDR3 is 14 amino acids. The CDR3 loop is CSAEIGRVYNEQFF. In DNA, the CDR3 is TGCAGCGCCGAGATCGGCAGGGTCTACAATGAGCAGTTCTTC.

The chain has TRBV15 and TRBJ2-7; D is unclear. The V gene lost 3 bases and the J gene lost 2 bases, with 5 bases spanning the gap. CDR1 LNHNV and CDR2 YYDKDF come from the germline V gene (reference sequence). CDR3 length: 12 residues. CDR3 protein: CATSSRTYEQYF. The CDR3 DNA follows: TGTGCCACCAGCAGCCGGACCTACGAGCAGTACTTC.

CDR3 region: CASSSDGQKTQYF. The DNA for the CDR3 is TGTGCCAGCAGTTCCGACGGGCAGAAGACCCAGTACTTC. The genes are TRBV27 and TRBJ2-5; D gene ambiguous. Trimming took off 4 bases at V and 6 bases at J, with 12 bases between the two ends. The CDR3 loop spans 13 amino acids. CDR1 MNHEY and CDR2 SMNVEV come from the germline V gene (reference sequence).

This clonotype was seen only once. The rearrangement uses TRBV29-1 and TRBJ2-3; no reliable D call. This CDR3 has 13 residues. Germline values: CDR1 SQVTM, CDR2 ANQGSEA. With 5 bases removed from V and 1 base from J, the gap between germline ends came to 10 bases. CDR3 sequence: CSVFQVGTDTQYF. The DNA of the CDR3 is TGCAGCGTTTTTCAGGTGGGCACAGATACGCAGTATTTT.

This chain uses TRBV6-2 or TRBV6-3 with TRBJ2-3; 7 bases agree with TRBD2. The junction had 13 bases not matched to a gene; V was cut back by 10 bases and J by 6 bases. CDR1 MNHEY and CDR2 SVGEGT come from the germline V gene. This CDR3 has 14 amino acids. CDR3 coding DNA: TGTGCCACCTCTACCCGGACTAGTTCGGATACGCAGTATTTT. This codes for CATSTRTSSDTQYF.

The J gene is TRBJ1-5, the V gene TRBV29-1; D is unclear. V was shortened by 5 bases and J by 0 bases, with 8 bases between the two germline ends. Germline V gene sequence: CDR1 SQVTM, CDR2 ANQGSEA. The CDR3 is 13 amino acids. CDR3 sequence (DNA): TGCAGCGTTACAACAGCTAGCAATCAGCCCCAGCATTTT. This codes for CSVTTASNQPQHF.

The V and J genes are TRBV2 and TRBJ2-7; TRBD1 agrees at 8 bases. V shed 6 bases and J 0 bases; nucleotides not matched to a gene: 7. Germline-derived CDR1 and CDR2 are SNHLY and FYNNEI. This CDR3 region has 15 residues. DNA for the CDR3: TGTGCCAGCAGGGAGACAGGGGCAAGCTCCTACGAGCAGTACTTC. It is translated as CASRETGASSYEQYF.

V and J are TRBV20-1 and TRBJ1-6; no firm D call. Looked up from germline, CDR1 is DFQATT and CDR2 is SNEGSKA (reference sequence). This CDR3 comprises 14 residues. Trimming took 0 bases from V and 5 from J, leaving 8 bases between them. CDR3 DNA: TGCAGTGCTAGAGAGCGCCCCGATAATTCACCCCTCCACTTT. Protein: CSARERPDNSPLHF.

Notes on this clonotype: At one end the junction does not follow the germline gene, possibly because of a read error. The chain is built from TRBV6-5 and TRBJ1-6; D is unclear. This CDR3 comprises 15 residues. CDR1 MNHEY and CDR2 SVGAGI come from the germline V gene. Written as DNA, the CDR3 is TGTGCCAGCAGCTACTCCGTCAGAGATAATTCACCCCTCCACTTT. Translation: CASSYSVRDNSPLHF.

CDR3 sequence: CAWSLGRNTEAFF. The CDR3 nucleotides read TGTGCCTGGAGTTTGGGCAGAAACACTGAAGCTTTCTTT. This sequence joins TRBV30 and TRBJ1-1; D gene unclear. Germline V lookup: CDR1 GTSNPN, CDR2 SVGIG (reference sequence). CDR3 length: 13 amino acids. The V end was cut by 2 bases, the J end by 2 bases, with 9 bases between.

The chain carries TRBV18 and TRBJ1-2; 7 nucleotides align to TRBD1. With V trimmed by 3 bases and J by 10 bases, 8 bases remained unmatched. This CDR3 has 13 amino acids. Germline CDR1 and CDR2: KGHSH and LQKENI. Written as DNA, the CDR3 is TGTGCCAGCTCACCGGACAGGCAGCTGGCCTACACCTTC. Translated, it gives CASSPDRQLAYTF.

The chain is built from TRBV6-2 or TRBV6-3 and TRBJ1-6; D perhaps matches TRBD1 (6 bases). Germline assignment: CDR1 MNHEY and CDR2 SVGEGT. The CDR3 loop spans 14 amino acids. The ends were cut back, 2 bases at V and 8 bases at J, with 10 bases in the middle. This CDR3 reads CASSYGGADSPLHF. Here the CDR3 DNA reads TGTGCCAGCAGTTACGGGGGGGCCGATTCACCCCTCCACTTT.

This clonotype was picked up one time. The genes are TRBV7-9 and TRBJ2-3, with D hard to call. CDR1 SEHNR and CDR2 FQNEAQ come from the germline V gene (reference sequence). This CDR3 contains 12 residues. Trimming removed 7 bases at V and 6 bases at J, with 11 bases between. The CDR3 DNA reads TGTGCCAGCACCCACTCCCCGGATACGCAGTATTTT. This encodes CASTHSPDTQYF.

This clonotype was seen once. The rearrangement links TRBV7-9 to TRBJ2-7; tentative D call: TRBD2 (6 bases). The germline V gene has CDR1 SEHNR and CDR2 FQNEAQ (reference sequence). V gave up 1 base and J gave up 5 bases, with 15 bases separating them. The CDR3 consists of 15 residues. The CDR3 bases are TGTGCCAGCAGCTTAGTGTGGAGGGATCAGCACGAGCAGTACTTC. Translated: CASSLVWRDQHEQYF.